The rows below give T cell receptor beta chains drawn from one sample of a study of beta chain features in type 1 diabetes. TCRdb's table, derived via immunoSEQ multiplex PCR, lists solely in-frame clones and lacks some. The data contain nearly 700,000 clones, around 15% of them singletons. The sample taken for sequencing was naive CD4+ T cells from blood. Receptors originate from a man aged 18 to 29 with type 1 diabetes. CDR3s include the opening cysteine and the closing phenylalanine or tryptophan. A D gene is named only where the DNA matches it firmly. Some rows mark clone size as missing; the rest say once, few, many or name a class of expanded clone.

>few|TRBV2|TRBJ2-6|-
CASSQDSSGANVLTF
TGTGCCAGCAGTCAAGACAGCTCTGGGGCCAACGTCCTGACTTTC
>few|TRBV30|TRBJ2-1|-
CAGKRDYYNEQFF
TGTGCCGGGAAACGGGATTACTACAATGAGCAGTTCTTC
>-|TRBV28|TRBJ2-5|-
CASIPPPGHRPQETQYF
TGTGCCAGCATTCCACCTCCGGGACACCGACCTCAAGAGACCCAGTACTTC
>-|TRBV11-2|TRBJ2-3|-
CASSLQADTQYF
TGTGCCAGCAGCTTACAGGCAGATACGCAGTATTTT
>few|TRBV18|TRBJ2-2|-
CASSPTWGTGELFF
TGTGCCAGCTCACCGACCTGGGGGACCGGGGAGCTGTTTTTT
>-|TRBV2|TRBJ1-5|-
CASSDEKDQPQHF
TGTGCCAGCAGTGACGAAAAGGATCAGCCCCAGCATTTT
>few|TRBV5-1|TRBJ2-7|-
CASSEGQGEQYF
TGCGCCAGCAGCGAGGGTCAAGGCGAGCAGTACTTC
>-|TRBV7-8|TRBJ1-4|TRBD1
CASSERDSVNEKLFF
TGTGCCAGCAGCGAGCGGGACAGCGTTAATGAAAAACTGTTTTTT
>few|TRBV11-1|TRBJ2-1|-
CASSLGGGPYYNEQFF
TGTGCCAGCAGCTTAGGAGGGGGGCCCTACTACAATGAGCAGTTCTTC
>-|TRBV4-1|TRBJ1-2|-
CASSPGQFGNGYTF
TGCGCCAGCAGCCCAGGACAGTTCGGGAATGGCTACACCTTC
>few|TRBV7-2|TRBJ1-5|-
CASSHGGGNQPQHF
TGTGCCAGCAGCCATGGTGGAGGCAATCAGCCCCAGCATTTT
>few|TRBV2|TRBJ2-7|TRBD1
CASRDSSYEQYF
TGTGCCAGCCGGGACAGTTCCTACGAGCAGTACTTC
>-|TRBV6-1|TRBJ1-2|TRBD1
CASSPGQGAGYGYTF
TGTGCCAGCAGTCCCGGACAGGGGGCTGGGTATGGCTACACCTTC
>few|TRBV5-6|TRBJ2-3|TRBD2
CASSLGAGRDTQYF
TGTGCCAGCAGCTTGGGAGCGGGGAGAGATACGCAGTATTTT
>few|TRBV9|TRBJ1-1|-
CASSVVGSMNTEAFF
TGTGCCAGCAGCGTAGTGGGGTCAATGAACACTGAAGCTTTCTTT
>-|TRBV5-4|TRBJ2-3|TRBD2
CAGTMAGGATDTQYF
TGTGCCGGAACGATGGCGGGGGGGGCCACAGATACGCAGTATTTT
>-|TRBV6-5|TRBJ2-7|TRBD1
CASSITGTGPPEQYF
TGTGCCAGCAGTATCACCGGGACAGGACCCCCTGAGCAGTACTTC
>once|TRBV7-9|TRBJ2-5|TRBD2
CASSLGGGQETQYF
TGTGCCAGCAGCTTGGGCGGGGGCCAAGAGACCCAGTACTTC
>-|TRBV30|TRBJ1-2|-
CAWSQTYGYTF
TGTGCCTGGAGTCAGACCTATGGCTACACCTTC
>-|TRBV30|TRBJ1-1|-
CAWSVSGPTEAFF
TGTGCCTGGAGTGTCTCTGGACCAACTGAAGCTTTCTTT
>few|TRBV28|TRBJ1-1|-
CASSFLNTEAFF
TGTGCCAGCAGTTTCCTGAACACTGAAGCTTTCTTT
>-|TRBV7-9|TRBJ2-7|-
CASSLSTVSYEQYF
TGTGCCAGCAGCTTAAGTACAGTCTCCTACGAGCAGTACTTC
>few|TRBV6-5|TRBJ2-3|-
CASSYSKGTGDTQYF
TGTGCCAGCAGTTACTCGAAAGGGACGGGAGATACGCAGTATTTT
>-|TRBV2|TRBJ1-4|-
CATGGNEKLFF
TGTGCCACCGGCGGAAATGAAAAACTGTTTTTT
>few|TRBV5-4|TRBJ2-7|-
CASSPRINSYEQYF
TGTGCCAGCAGCCCTAGGATAAACTCCTACGAGCAGTACTTC
>-|TRBV18|TRBJ1-4|-
CASSRTDSLNEKLFF
TGTGCCAGCTCACGAACGGACAGCCTCAATGAAAAACTGTTTTTT
>few|TRBV13|TRBJ1-1|-
CASSLGRTGPLNTEAFF
TGTGCCAGCAGCTTAGGCCGAACAGGGCCGTTGAACACTGAAGCTTTCTTT
>-|TRBV11-2|TRBJ2-1|-
CASSPTRQVYDEQFF
TGTGCCAGCAGCCCAACCAGACAGGTGTACGATGAGCAGTTCTTC
>-|TRBV4-1|TRBJ2-7|-
CASSQGWVGGVYEQYF
TGCGCCAGCAGCCAAGGATGGGTAGGGGGGGTTTACGAGCAGTACTTC
>-|TRBV7-6|TRBJ2-7|TRBD1
CASSSSWDREEQYF
TGTGCCAGCAGCTCCTCCTGGGACAGGGAGGAGCAGTACTTC
>once|TRBV6-5|TRBJ1-2|-
CASSYSTDYYGYTF
TGTGCCAGCAGTTACTCGACAGACTACTATGGCTACACCTTC
>-|TRBV6-4|TRBJ1-2|TRBD1
CASSPQGGANGYTF
TGTGCCAGCAGCCCTCAAGGGGGCGCAAATGGCTACACCTTC
>-|TRBV14|TRBJ2-2|-
CASSRVPWVPGELFF
TGTGCCAGCAGCCGGGTACCGTGGGTTCCCGGGGAGCTGTTTTTT
>few|TRBV4-1|TRBJ2-7|-
CASSQEDYRLYEQYF
TGCGCCAGCAGCCAAGAGGACTACCGACTCTACGAGCAGTACTTC
>few|TRBV7-9|TRBJ1-1|-
CASSTRTGTTEAFF
TGTGCCAGCAGCACTCGGACGGGGACCACTGAAGCTTTCTTT
>few|TRBV2|TRBJ2-2|-
CASSEVGKGTGELFF
TGTGCCAGCAGTGAAGTCGGGAAAGGCACCGGGGAGCTGTTTTTT
>-|TRBV10-3|TRBJ1-2|-
CAISEQGWNYGYTF
TGTGCCATCAGTGAGCAGGGGTGGAACTATGGCTACACCTTC
>few|TRBV4-2|TRBJ2-3|-
CASSQAASSSDTQYF
TGTGCCAGCAGCCAAGCTGCGAGTAGTAGTGATACGCAGTATTTT